The TCR beta chain under discussion was sequenced for a study of cytomegalovirus exposure and HLA in healthy donors. Findings of the study overall: In the analysis, some V segments, TRBV6-2 and TRBV6-3 included, were excluded as indistinguishable. A later analysis, which compared TCR beta chains of equal frequency, found the HLA-associated ones more clonally expanded. The study put 150 to 200 TCR beta chains on its list as cytomegalovirus-associated.

Remarks on this clone: Its antigen is as yet unknown.

PCR was performed using 60 Vbeta and 13 Jbeta primers. Method: immunoSEQ multiplex PCR; TCRdb's copy keeps in-frame clones and lacks some. The table has 90,000 to 120,000 clones, around 76% seen once. V gave up 6 bases and J gave up 8 bases, with 11 bases separating them. CDR3 length equals 11 residues. Germline V lookup: CDR1 SQVTM, CDR2 ANQGSEA. V gene TRBV29-1 combines with J gene TRBJ1-3, with D possibly being TRBD1 (6 bases). Sequencing input: PBMCs. This receptor was identified in a man younger than 35 in good health and CMV-seronegative. CDR3 DNA sequence: TGCAGCGTGACGAAGGGGGACACCATATATTTT. Translation gives CSVTKGDTIYF.